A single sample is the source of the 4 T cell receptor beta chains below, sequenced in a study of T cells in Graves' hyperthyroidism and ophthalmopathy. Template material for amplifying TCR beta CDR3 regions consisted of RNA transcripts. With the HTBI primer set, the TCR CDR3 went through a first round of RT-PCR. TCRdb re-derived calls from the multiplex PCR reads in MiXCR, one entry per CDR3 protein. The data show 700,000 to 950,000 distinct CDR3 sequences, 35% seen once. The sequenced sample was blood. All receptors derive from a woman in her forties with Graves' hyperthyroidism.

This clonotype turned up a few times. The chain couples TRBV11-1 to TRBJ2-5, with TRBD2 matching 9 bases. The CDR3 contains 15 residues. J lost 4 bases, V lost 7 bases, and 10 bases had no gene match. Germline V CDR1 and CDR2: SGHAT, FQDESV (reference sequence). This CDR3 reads CASTLGGLAVETQYF. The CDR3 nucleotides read TGTGCCAGCACCCTCGGGGGACTAGCTGTAGAGACCCAGTACTTC.

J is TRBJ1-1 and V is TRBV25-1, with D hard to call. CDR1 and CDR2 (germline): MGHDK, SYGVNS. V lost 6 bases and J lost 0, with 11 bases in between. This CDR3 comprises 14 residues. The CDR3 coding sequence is TGTGCCAGCAGGCGAACTCAGGTGAACACTGAAGCTTTCTTT. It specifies CASRRTQVNTEAFF.

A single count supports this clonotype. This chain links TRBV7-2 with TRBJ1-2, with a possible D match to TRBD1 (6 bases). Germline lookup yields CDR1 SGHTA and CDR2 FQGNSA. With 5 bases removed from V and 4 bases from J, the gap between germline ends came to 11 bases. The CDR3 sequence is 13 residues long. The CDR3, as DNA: TGTGCCAGCAGCCAGGGGCCCAGCTATGGCTACACCTTC. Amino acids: CASSQGPSYGYTF.

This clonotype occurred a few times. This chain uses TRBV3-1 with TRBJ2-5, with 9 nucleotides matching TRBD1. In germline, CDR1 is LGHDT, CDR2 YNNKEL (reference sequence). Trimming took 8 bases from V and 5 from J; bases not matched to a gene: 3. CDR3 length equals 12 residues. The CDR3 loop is CASGGQGETQYF. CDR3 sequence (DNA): TGTGCCAGCGGAGGACAGGGGGAGACCCAGTACTTC.